A selection of T cell receptor beta chains follows, all from one sample in a study of pediatric ulcerative colitis. Method: immunoSEQ multiplex PCR; TCRdb's copy keeps in-frame clones and lacks some. This sample yields under 50,000 clones, of which roughly 79% are seen a single time; about 4% belongs to the top ten. Sequenced input: gut tissue. All receptors come from a girl between 5 and 17 years old with moderate ulcerative colitis. The CDR3 runs from the conserved cysteine through the conserved F or W. D genes are given only for firm matches. Only some rows state a clone size, as once, few, many or a class for expanded clones.

CDR3nt	CDR3aa	d_gene	j_gene	abundance	v_gene
TGTGCCAGCAGTTTCGGGGGGCTAAAGAATTCACCCCTCCACTTT	CASSFGGLKNSPLHF	-	TRBJ1-6	-	TRBV7-9
TGCGCCAGCAGCTTGGGGCAGTCAAATTCACCCCTCCACTTT	CASSLGQSNSPLHF	-	TRBJ1-6	-	TRBV5-1
TGTGCCAGCACTACTAGTCTATTTGGGGCCAACGTCCTGACTTTC	CASTTSLFGANVLTF	-	TRBJ2-6	few	TRBV9
TGTGCCAGCAGCTCCCAGGGAGGAAGCAATCAGCCCCAGCATTTT	CASSSQGGSNQPQHF	-	TRBJ1-5	-	TRBV7-2
TGCGCCAGCAGCCAAGTGGTCGTGTGGGGACAGTCCTACGAGCAGTACTTC	CASSQVVVWGQSYEQYF	TRBD1	TRBJ2-7	-	TRBV4-1
TGTGCCAGCTCACCGAACAGGGACGGGTGGGATGGCTACACCTTC	CASSPNRDGWDGYTF	-	TRBJ1-2	-	TRBV18
TGTGCCAGCAAACTAACAGGGGCCAGCTATGGCTACACCTTC	CASKLTGASYGYTF	TRBD1	TRBJ1-2	-	TRBV27
TGTGCCAGCAGCTTGACAGGGATGAACACTGAAGCTTTCTTT	CASSLTGMNTEAFF	TRBD1	TRBJ1-1	few	TRBV7-6
TGTGCCAGCAGCCCACAGGTCTACAATGAGCAGTTCTTC	CASSPQVYNEQFF	-	TRBJ2-1	-	TRBV11-1
TGTGCCAGCCGCGCTACAGGGGGCAATGAAAAACTGTTTTTT	CASRATGGNEKLFF	TRBD1	TRBJ1-4	-	TRBV7-9
TGTGCCTGGGGCCTTGGAAACATTCAGTACTTC	CAWGLGNIQYF	-	TRBJ2-4	-	TRBV30
TGTGCCAGCAGCCAGGGACAGGGCTATTCACCCCTCCACTTT	CASSQGQGYSPLHF	TRBD1	TRBJ1-6	-	TRBV5-4
TGTGCCAGCAGTTTCTTGGGGACAGGGAACTACGAGCAGTACTTC	CASSFLGTGNYEQYF	TRBD1	TRBJ2-7	-	TRBV28
TGTGCCAGCAGCTTAGCGGGAGAGACCCAGTACTTC	CASSLAGETQYF	-	TRBJ2-5	few	TRBV7-2
TGTGCCATCAGTGAGTCTTCCACTTATAATTCACCCCTCCACTTT	CAISESSTYNSPLHF	-	TRBJ1-6	few	TRBV10-3
TGTGCCAGCAGCCAAGATGAATTGGGACGGTCACCCCTCCACTTT	CASSQDELGRSPLHF	-	TRBJ1-6	few	TRBV7-9
TGTGCCAGCAGCTTGCGATCGGGGGATGGCTACACCTTC	CASSLRSGDGYTF	-	TRBJ1-2	-	TRBV5-5
TGTGCCAGCAGCTCTTCGCTGCATCAGCCCCAGCATTTT	CASSSSLHQPQHF	-	TRBJ1-5	-	TRBV7-2
TGTGCCAGTAGTTTCAAGCGGGGGGTCAAATACAATGAGCAGTTCTTC	CASSFKRGVKYNEQFF	TRBD2	TRBJ2-1	-	TRBV19
TGTGCCTGTACAGACTATGGCTACACCTTC	CACTDYGYTF	-	TRBJ1-2	-	TRBV2
TGTGCCAGCAGTGAAGCACGCGGCGGAAACTCTGGAAACACCATATATTTT	CASSEARGGNSGNTIYF	-	TRBJ1-3	-	TRBV6-1
TGCGCCAGCAGCTCGGGACAGGGGGATTACGAGCAGTACTTC	CASSSGQGDYEQYF	TRBD1	TRBJ2-7	-	TRBV5-1
TGTGCCAGCAGCCACGGGACAGTTGGCTACACCTTC	CASSHGTVGYTF	TRBD1	TRBJ1-2	-	TRBV7-2
TGTGCCAGCAGGGGTCTCAGGGGGCAAGCTGAAGCTTTCTTT	CASRGLRGQAEAFF	TRBD1	TRBJ1-1	-	TRBV2
TGTGCCATCAGTGGAACTAACTATGGCTACACCTTC	CAISGTNYGYTF	-	TRBJ1-2	-	TRBV10-3
TGTGCCAGCAGTGAGGGCAGGAGGAGTGAAAAACTGTTTTTT	CASSEGRRSEKLFF	-	TRBJ1-4	few	TRBV2
TGTGCCAGCAGTCCCTCAGGTGGGGTGGACAATGAGCAGTTCTTC	CASSPSGGVDNEQFF	-	TRBJ2-1	-	TRBV7-3
TGTGCCAGCCAACGATCGAATGCACCACCGCCCTTCTACAATGAGCAGTTCTTC	CASQRSNAPPPFYNEQFF	-	TRBJ2-1	-	TRBV7-2
TGTGCCAGCAGCTTAAGCGGTAGCTCCTACAATGAGCAGTTCTTC	CASSLSGSSYNEQFF	-	TRBJ2-1	-	TRBV11-2